Included here is one T cell receptor beta chain sequence, with context. Its antigen has not been determined. No much larger clonotype is one base removed from it; base qualities were not supplied. TCR beta chains were amplified from genomic DNA with the immunoSEQ hsTCRB kit. TCR beta libraries were sequenced on an Illumina MiSeq instrument by the immunoSEQ service. Turning to the authors' computational methods: The immunoSEQ Analyzer was used to analyze the repertoire data. TCRdb obtained this table from immuneACCESS and retained in-frame rearrangements with V and J assigned. These tables miss some clones; where compared with another copy, unresolved V genes account for less than half of the shortfall, and the remainder is unexplained. V, J and clone size reflect that table, while D and trimming were determined from the DNA. Here the sample has tens of thousands of clones; 92% occur a single time. The ten largest clonotypes hold about 4.8% of the sample.

Vitiligo was considered stable when no change in lesions had been observed over the previous 6 months. To qualify as stable, patients additionally needed to show no confetti depigmentation, which is a clinical sign of active vitiligo. Patients who had been treated within the previous three months were excluded. PBMCs were isolated from heparinized blood by Ficoll density gradient centrifugation and then flash-frozen. The data were taken from a study of resident and recirculating memory T cells in vitiligo (dated by TCRdb to the late 2010s). Notes on the research overall: For TCR beta sequencing, each of 3 stable vitiligo patients provided PBMCs along with epidermis taken by shave biopsy from two lesional and two nonlesional sites. Human TCR beta sequencing was used to test whether specific clones in lesional vitiligo skin differed from clones in nonlesional skin and blood. Without any cell sorting, samples were homogenized immediately before genomic DNA was extracted using the Qiagen DNeasy Blood & Tissue Kit.

Overall results and qualifications from the work: No unique dominant TCR clone was detected, and clonality varied among vitiligo lesions. Mechanistic studies in the future are needed to assess how much the detected T cell clones and the human Trm pools versus Tcm pools each contribute. TCR sequences were not shared across biopsy sites or across patients, which suggests that different T cell clones infiltrate different lesions, a pattern described as private specificity. Even within a single patient, overlap and correlation analysis found no significant repertoire overlap between any biopsies apart from each lesion compared with itself.

For this chain, trimming is 2 bases at the V end and 7 bases at the J end, and the number of junction bases without a gene match is 4. Sequences MDHEN (CDR1) and SYDVKM (CDR2) are obtained from the germline V gene. Counted from cysteine to phenylalanine, this CDR3 has 15 amino acids. Just the 45-base CDR3 DNA is kept, in frame starting at base 1. The source material was blood. The sequence was collected from a male donor with vitiligo. The sequence joins TRBV28 to TRBJ2-1; TRBD2 aligns with 11 central bases. In nucleotide form, the sequence is TGTGCCAGCAGTTTAGTTATAGCGGGGGGGAATGAGCAGTTCTTC. It codes for CASSLVIAGGNEQFF.